This T cell receptor beta chain was captured by sequencing in a study of neurological immune-mediated disorders. V lost 6 bases and J lost 5; bases outside the gene matches: 6. This CDR3 contains 13 residues. Per the germline V gene, CDR1 is LGHNT and CDR2 is FRNRAP. Using its own MiXCR run on the 5' RACE reads, TCRdb lists one record per CDR3 protein. Of tens of thousands of distinct CDR3 sequences listed, approximately 13% are singletons. In its sample, this clonotype was seen many times. Its matching antigen is unknown. Time point in this sample: technical triplicate 1. Overall study results and limits: Levels of TCR clonal expansion peaked in HTLV-1-associated myelopathy and reached their lowest in multiple sclerosis, under those of healthy controls. Across subjects, expanded clones had no CDR3 amino acid sequences in common, pointing to private repertoires in all groups.

The V and J genes are TRBV12-5 and TRBJ2-5, with 7 bases fitting TRBD2. Sequenced material: CD4+ T cells from blood. This clonotype was obtained from a female donor with HTLV-1-associated myelopathy (HAM/TSP). CDR3 residues: CASGSGRAETQYF. The DNA of the CDR3 is TGTGCTAGTGGATCGGGGAGGGCGGAGACCCAGTACTTC.